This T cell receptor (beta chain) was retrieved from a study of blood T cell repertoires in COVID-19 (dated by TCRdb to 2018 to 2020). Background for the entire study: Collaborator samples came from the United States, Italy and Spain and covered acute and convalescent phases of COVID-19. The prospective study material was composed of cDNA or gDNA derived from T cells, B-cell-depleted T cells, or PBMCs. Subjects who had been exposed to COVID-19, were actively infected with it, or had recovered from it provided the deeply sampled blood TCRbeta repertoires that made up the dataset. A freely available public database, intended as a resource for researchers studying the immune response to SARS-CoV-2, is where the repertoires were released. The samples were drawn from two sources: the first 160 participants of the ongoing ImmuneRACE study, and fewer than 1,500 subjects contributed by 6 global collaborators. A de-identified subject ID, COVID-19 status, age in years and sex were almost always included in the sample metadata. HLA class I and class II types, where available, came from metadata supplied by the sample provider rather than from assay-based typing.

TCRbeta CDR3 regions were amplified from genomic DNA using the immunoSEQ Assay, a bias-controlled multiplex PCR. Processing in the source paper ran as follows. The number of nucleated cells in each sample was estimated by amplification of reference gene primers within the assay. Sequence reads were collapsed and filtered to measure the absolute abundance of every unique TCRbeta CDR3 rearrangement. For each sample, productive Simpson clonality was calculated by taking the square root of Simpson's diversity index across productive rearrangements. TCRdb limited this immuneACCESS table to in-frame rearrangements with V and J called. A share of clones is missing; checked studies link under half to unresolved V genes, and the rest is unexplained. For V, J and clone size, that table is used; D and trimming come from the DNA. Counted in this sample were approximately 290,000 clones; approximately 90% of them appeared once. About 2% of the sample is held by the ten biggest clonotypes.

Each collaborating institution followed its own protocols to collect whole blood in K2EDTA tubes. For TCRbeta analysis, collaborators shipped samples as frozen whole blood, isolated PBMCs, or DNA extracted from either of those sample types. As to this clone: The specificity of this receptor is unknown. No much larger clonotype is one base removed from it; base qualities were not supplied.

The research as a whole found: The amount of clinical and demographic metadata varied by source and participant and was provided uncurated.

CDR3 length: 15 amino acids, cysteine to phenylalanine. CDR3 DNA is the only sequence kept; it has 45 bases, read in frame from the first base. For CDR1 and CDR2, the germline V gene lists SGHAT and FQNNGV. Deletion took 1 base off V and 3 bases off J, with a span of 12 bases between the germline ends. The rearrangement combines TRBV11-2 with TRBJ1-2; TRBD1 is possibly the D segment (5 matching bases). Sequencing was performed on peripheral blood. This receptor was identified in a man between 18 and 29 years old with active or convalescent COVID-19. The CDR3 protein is CASSLVGGDDYGYTF. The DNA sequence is TGTGCCAGCAGCTTAGTAGGAGGGGACGACTATGGCTACACCTTC.